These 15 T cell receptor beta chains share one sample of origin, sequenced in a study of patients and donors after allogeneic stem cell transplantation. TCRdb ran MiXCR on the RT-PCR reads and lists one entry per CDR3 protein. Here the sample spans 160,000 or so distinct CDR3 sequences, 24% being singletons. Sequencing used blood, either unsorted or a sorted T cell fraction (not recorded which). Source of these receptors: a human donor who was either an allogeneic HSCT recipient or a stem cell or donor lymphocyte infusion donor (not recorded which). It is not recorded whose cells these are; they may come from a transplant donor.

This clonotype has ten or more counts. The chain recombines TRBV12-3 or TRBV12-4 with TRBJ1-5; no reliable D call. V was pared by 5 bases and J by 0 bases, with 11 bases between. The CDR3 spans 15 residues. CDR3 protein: CASSPTENSNQPQHF. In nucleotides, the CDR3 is TGTGCCAGCAGTCCCACGGAGAATAGCAATCAGCCCCAGCATTTT.

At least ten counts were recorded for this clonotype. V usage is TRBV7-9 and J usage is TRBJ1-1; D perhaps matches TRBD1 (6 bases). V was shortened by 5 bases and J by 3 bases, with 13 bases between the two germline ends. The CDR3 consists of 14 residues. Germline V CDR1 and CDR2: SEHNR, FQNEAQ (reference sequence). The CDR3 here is CASSPVDRHTEAFF. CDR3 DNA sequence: TGTGCCAGCAGCCCCGTGGACAGACACACTGAAGCTTTCTTT.

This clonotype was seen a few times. This CDR3 reads CASSSRRGTEAFF. CDR3 DNA sequence: TGTGCCAGCAGCTCGAGACGGGGCACTGAAGCTTTCTTT. J is TRBJ1-1 and V is TRBV7-8, with unresolved D. The CDR3 sequence is 13 residues long. Germline V CDR1 and CDR2: SGHVS, FQNEAQ. V was clipped by 4 bases and J by 4 bases, with 10 bases between them. Complete variable domain (other parts from reference TRBV7-8 and TRBJ1-1): GAGVSQSPRYKVAKRGQDVALRCDPISGHVSLFWYQQALGQGPEFLTYFQNEAQLDKSGLPSDRFFAERPEGSVSTLKIQRTQQEDSAVYLCASSSRRGTEAFFGQGTRLTVV.

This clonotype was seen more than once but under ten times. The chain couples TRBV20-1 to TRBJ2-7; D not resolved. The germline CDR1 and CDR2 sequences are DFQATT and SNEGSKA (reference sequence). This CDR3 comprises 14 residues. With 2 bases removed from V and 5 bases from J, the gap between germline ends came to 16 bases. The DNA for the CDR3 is TGCAGTGCTAGAATGACCGGGTTTTTCCACGAGCAGTACTTC. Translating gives CSARMTGFFHEQYF.

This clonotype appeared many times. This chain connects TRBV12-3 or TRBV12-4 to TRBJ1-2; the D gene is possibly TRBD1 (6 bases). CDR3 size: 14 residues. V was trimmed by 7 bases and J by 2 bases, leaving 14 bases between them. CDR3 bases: TGTGCCAGCAACGCTAACAGGGAGAACTATGGCTACACCTTC. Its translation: CASNANRENYGYTF.

The CDR3 is CASSFDSTGGGEQYF. The CDR3 nucleotides are TGTGCCAGCAGTTTTGATTCAACGGGAGGGGGCGAGCAGTACTTC. The chain employs TRBV12-3 or TRBV12-4 and TRBJ2-7, with 8 bases aligning to TRBD2. V lost 3 bases and J lost 6; bases outside the gene matches: 10. CDR3 length equals 15 residues.

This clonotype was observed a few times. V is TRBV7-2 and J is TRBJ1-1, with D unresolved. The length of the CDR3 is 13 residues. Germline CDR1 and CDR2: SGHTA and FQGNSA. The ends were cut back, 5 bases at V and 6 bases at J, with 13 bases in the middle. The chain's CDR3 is CASSPHGQPEAFF. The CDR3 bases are TGTGCCAGCAGCCCGCACGGGCAGCCTGAAGCTTTCTTT.

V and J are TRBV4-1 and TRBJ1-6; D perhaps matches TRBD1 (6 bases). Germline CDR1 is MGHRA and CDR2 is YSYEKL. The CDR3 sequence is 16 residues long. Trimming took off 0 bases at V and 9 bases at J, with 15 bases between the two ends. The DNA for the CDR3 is TGCGCCAGCAGCCAAGATCCGACAGGACGAGGTTCACCCCTCCACTTT. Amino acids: CASSQDPTGRGSPLHF.

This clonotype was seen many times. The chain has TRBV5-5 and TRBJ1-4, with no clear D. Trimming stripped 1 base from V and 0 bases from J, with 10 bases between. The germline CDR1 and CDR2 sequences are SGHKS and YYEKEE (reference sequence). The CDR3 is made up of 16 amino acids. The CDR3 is CASSLFYTATNEKLFF. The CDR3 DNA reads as TGTGCCAGCAGCTTGTTTTATACTGCAACTAATGAAAAACTGTTTTTT.

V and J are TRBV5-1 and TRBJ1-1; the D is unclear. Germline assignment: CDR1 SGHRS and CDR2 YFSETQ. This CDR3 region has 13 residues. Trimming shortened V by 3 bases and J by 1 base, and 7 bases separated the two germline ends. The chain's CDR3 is CASSYGKNTEAFF. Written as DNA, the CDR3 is TGCGCCAGCAGCTACGGCAAGAACACTGAAGCTTTCTTT.

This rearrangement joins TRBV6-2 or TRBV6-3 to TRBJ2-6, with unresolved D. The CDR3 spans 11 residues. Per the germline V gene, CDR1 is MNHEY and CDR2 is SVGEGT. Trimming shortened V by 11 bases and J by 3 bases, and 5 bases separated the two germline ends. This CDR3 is CAGGGANVLTF. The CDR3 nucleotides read TGTGCCGGCGGTGGGGCCAACGTCCTGACTTTC.

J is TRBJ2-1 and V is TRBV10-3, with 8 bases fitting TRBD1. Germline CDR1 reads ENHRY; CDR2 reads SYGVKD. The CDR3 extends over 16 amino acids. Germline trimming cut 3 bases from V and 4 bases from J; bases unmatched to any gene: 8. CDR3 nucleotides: TGTGCCATCAGTGAAGGGAAGGACAGGGAGTACAATGAGCAGTTCTTC. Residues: CAISEGKDREYNEQFF.

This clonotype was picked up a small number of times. In nucleotides, the CDR3 is TGCAGTGCTAGTGGTAAGAGCTCCTACAATGAGCAGTTCTTC. It specifies CSASGKSSYNEQFF. This sequence joins TRBV20-1 and TRBJ2-1; D ambiguous. CDR3 length equals 14 residues. Germline CDR1 and CDR2: DFQATT and SNEGSKA (reference sequence). Trimming removed 3 bases at V and 0 bases at J, with 9 bases between.

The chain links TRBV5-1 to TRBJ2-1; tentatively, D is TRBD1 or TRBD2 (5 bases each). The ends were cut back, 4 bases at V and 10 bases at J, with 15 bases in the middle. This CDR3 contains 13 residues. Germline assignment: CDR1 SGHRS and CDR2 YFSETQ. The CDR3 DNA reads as TGCGCCAGCAGCCAGCCCCAGGGCGGGGAGCAGTTCTTC. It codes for CASSQPQGGEQFF.

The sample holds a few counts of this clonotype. The CDR3 nucleotides are TGCGCCAGCAGCCCCCTGGGAGGGAGGTACACTGAAGCTTTCTTT. Its translation: CASSPLGGRYTEAFF. The chain has TRBV5-1 and TRBJ1-1; D unclear. The CDR3 sequence is 15 residues long. The V end was cut by 4 bases, the J end by 3 bases, with 16 bases between. CDR1 and CDR2 (germline): SGHRS, YFSETQ.